The entry that follows covers one T cell receptor beta chain sequence. Its antigen target is currently unknown. There are no base qualities to consult, and no much larger clone falls within one base. Donors were healthy HIV-negative adults with no recently reported acute infections or vaccinations. Every donor was a Caucasian adult residing in Nashville, Tennessee, USA. CD4+ T cells were enriched by magnetic negative selection; naive cells were then positively selected on CD45RA, and the negative fraction formed the memory subset. Blood was collected by leukapheresis, and PBMCs were isolated by Ficoll-Histopaque density gradient centrifugation and then cryopreserved in liquid nitrogen vapor phase. Analytical flow cytometry was used to check the purity and quantity of every magnetically sorted T cell population. Each sorted fraction had its genomic DNA isolated and then quantified by UV absorbance on a Nanodrop 2000c.

Using the deep immunoSEQ assay, TCR CDR3 regions were amplified from genomic DNA by multiplex PCR. Extracted genomic DNA from each cell subset was distributed evenly across all wells of several immunoSEQ 96-well plates, and each plate was treated as a replicate. Each replicate PCR for sorted subsets received about 210 ng genomic DNA, equal to 30,000 or so T cell genomes. Purified libraries were measured with a Qubit 3.0 fluorometer, size-checked on a Bioanalyzer 2100, and measured again with the KAPA Library Quantification kit. Each immunoSEQ 96-well plate was sequenced on its own single-read 150-cycle Illumina NextSeq 550 flow cell. The study's processing was this. Because the immunoSEQ output included only junctional sequences and no quality scores, the filtering could not be the same as the filtering used for full-length reads. Sequences were annotated with PyIR, a Python wrapper for IgBLAST v1.9, and V/J genes and CDR3 were assigned using IMGT germline references. Any read was removed if the V/J assignment was weak (E-value above 1e-6), the CDR3 was missing, or the read contained stop codons, out-of-frame junctions, or ambiguous translated residues. A V3J clonotype was defined by an identical inferred V gene, J gene, and CDR3 amino acid sequence. To compute the percentage overlap between repertoires, the number of shared unique clonotypes was divided by the size of the smaller repertoire. Repertoire richness was assessed with RTK rarefaction, the Chao1 estimator, and Recon v2.1 estimates of unobserved clonotypes. For all TCRbeta clonotypes obtained by the gDNA method from a few donors, generation probabilities were computed with OLGA. The clones in this table, taken by TCRdb from immuneACCESS, are in-frame only. Not every clone is retained; where verified, under half of the shortfall comes from an unresolved V gene, and the cause of the rest is unknown. That table is the source of V, J and clone size, and D and trimming were worked out from the DNA. The sample table lists about 2.3 million clones, more than 85% of them with a count of one. The ten top clones hold about 0.39% of the sample.

This entry comes from a study of shared clonotypes between healthy human individuals (dated by TCRdb to the early 2020s). The study in broad terms: The cohort included a few men and two women between 18 and 49 years of age. For each donor, CD4 naive and CD4 memory were each given three plates, CD8 naive was given two plates, and CD8 memory was given one plate. To estimate repertoire size and how much clonotype sharing occurs between individuals, the study deeply sequenced the blood TCR repertoires of several healthy adults. To increase sequencing depth and limit assay-specific biases, TCR repertoire library preparation and sequencing were carried out by different laboratories using diverse techniques. Between about 0.8 and 9.5 billion PBMCs per donor were obtained by leukapheresis. Paper-wide results and their limitations: Sampling was restricted to blood, and TCR repertoires in tissues likely differ from the TCR repertoires found in blood. Pairwise subsampling indicated that sequencing depth was expected to affect the degree of clonotype sharing among donors. When a few donors were compared, the shared fraction of clonotypes was about 5.5% for naive CD4, around 4% for naive CD8, 2% to 2.5% for memory CD4, and 0.4% for memory CD8. The small number of donors limited the genetic and exposure-history diversity represented. Incomplete sequencing was indicated by rarefaction of sorted-subset datasets, despite the large sequencing depth. Naive subsets generally had larger estimated clonotype richness than memory subsets. Higher generation probabilities were observed for clonotypes shared by all four sorted-subset donors than for non-shared clonotypes.

V loses 2 bases, J loses 4 bases, and the germline ends lie 9 bases apart. From its cysteine to its phenylalanine, the CDR3 spans 14 amino acids. The only DNA kept is the CDR3, 42 bases in frame from the first base. CDR1 is given as SGHTA and CDR2 as FQGNSA, both from the germline V gene. This receptor was obtained from a man aged 18 to 35 in good health. Some clones in this sample may be carry-over from other donors' samples. The V gene is TRBV7-2 and the J gene is TRBJ1-3, with the D gene uncertain. Sequencing was carried out using naive CD4+ T cells from PBMCs. The cell subset or site label on this specimen signifies: CD45RA+ positively selected. For the CDR3, the sequence is CASSLLSEGNTIYF. The DNA sequence is TGTGCCAGCAGCTTACTGTCGGAAGGAAACACCATATATTTT.